The next 5 T cell receptor beta chains were all read from a single sample in a study of T cells after yellow fever vaccination. TCRdb recomputed calls from the 5' RACE reads with MiXCR, one row per CDR3 protein. The table includes 450,000 to 550,000 distinct CDR3 sequences, 21% detected once. The sample here was PBMCs, taken 20 to 25 days after the first yellow fever vaccination. The receptors here all came from a man younger than 30 who received the YFV17D yellow fever vaccine.

V usage is TRBV7-9 and J usage is TRBJ2-2; D is unresolved. CDR1 SEHNR and CDR2 FQNEAQ come from the germline V gene (reference sequence). The V end lost 3 bases, the J end lost 4 bases, and 15 bases lay between the germline ends. CDR3 length: 16 residues. DNA for the CDR3: TGTGCCAGCAGCTTTGGGCTCCTCCCGGGCACCGGGGAGCTGTTTTTT. Translation: CASSFGLLPGTGELFF.

This clonotype has more than one count but fewer than ten. This chain joins TRBV18 and TRBJ1-4, with TRBD1 as a possible D gene (6 bases). Per the germline V gene, CDR1 is KGHSH and CDR2 is LQKENI. Trimming cost V 5 bases and J 6 bases, with 16 bases left between them. The CDR3 sequence is 15 residues long. CDR3 residues: CASSSYTGNDEKLFF. CDR3 sequence (DNA): TGTGCCAGCTCATCATATACAGGGAATGATGAAAAACTGTTTTTT.

The sample holds a few counts of this clonotype. The V call is TRBV10-3, the J call TRBJ1-5; unclear D gene. Germline CDR1 ENHRY, CDR2 SYGVKD. V lost 3 bases, J lost 7 bases, and 10 bases lay in between. The CDR3 contains 13 residues. In nucleotides, the CDR3 is TGTGCCATCAGTGAAGGTGGAGGGCAGCCCCAGCATTTT. Translated: CAISEGGGQPQHF.

J is TRBJ2-7 and V is TRBV19; no firm D call. Germline CDR1 LNHDA, CDR2 SQIVND (reference sequence). CDR3 length: 12 residues. The germline V and J ends were trimmed by 4 bases and 5 bases, with 9 bases remaining between them. This chain's CDR3 is CASSRVRNEQYV. The CDR3 DNA sequence: TGTGCCAGTAGTAGAGTCAGAAACGAGCAGTACGTC.

This clonotype appeared a few times. V is TRBV20-1 and J is TRBJ1-5; no firm D call. V lost 6 bases, J lost 1 base, and 16 bases lay in between. CDR1 DFQATT and CDR2 SNEGSKA come from the germline V gene (reference sequence). The CDR3 sequence is 15 residues long. In DNA, the CDR3 is TGCAGTGCCCCGGGTCACGAAAACAGCAATCAGCCCCAGCATTTT. Its protein is CSAPGHENSNQPQHF.